One sample yielded the 10 T cell receptor beta chains listed below, sequenced in a study of identical twins. One entry per CDR3 protein, called by TCRdb with MiXCR from the 5' RACE reads. This repertoire shows 690,000 or so distinct CDR3 sequences, around 8.3% found once; its top ten account for roughly 0.97%. The data also belong to a second study, concerning yellow fever vaccine responses in identical twins.

Sample: PBMCs. The source is a woman aged 18-29 years in good health.

The chain recombines TRBV6-2 or TRBV6-3 with TRBJ2-7; 7 bases fit TRBD1. Germline lookup yields CDR1 MNHEY and CDR2 SVGEGT. The CDR3 covers 14 residues. V lost 6 bases and J lost 2; bases outside the gene matches: 7. DNA of the CDR3: TGTGCCAGCAGGCGACCGGGACAGACCTACGAGCAGTACTTC. This sequence encodes CASRRPGQTYEQYF.

This clonotype was detected a few times. The V call is TRBV20-1, the J call TRBJ2-7; D unresolved. The V and J ends lost 0 bases and 4 bases respectively, with 16 bases between them. CDR1 DFQATT and CDR2 SNEGSKA come from the germline V gene (reference sequence). The CDR3 is made up of 15 amino acids. CDR3 region: CSARDHGQVLYEQYF. In DNA form, the CDR3 reads TGCAGTGCTAGAGATCACGGGCAGGTTCTATACGAGCAGTACTTC.

The rearrangement uses TRBV15 and TRBJ2-7; TRBD1 matches at 12 bases. This CDR3 region has 17 residues. The junction had 12 bases not matched to a gene; V was cut back by 3 bases and J by 6 bases. Germline CDR1 LNHNV, CDR2 YYDKDF (reference sequence). The CDR3 spells CATSRLLPGTGGFEQYF. The CDR3 nucleotides are TGTGCCACCAGCAGGCTACTCCCCGGGACAGGGGGCTTCGAGCAGTACTTC.

This sequence joins TRBV21-1 and TRBJ2-4; TRBD1 is the table's D call, not checked against the DNA. TRBV21-1 is a known pseudogene. The CDR3 is 18 amino acids. The CDR3 here is CASSNDRVGNKAKNIQYF. The CDR3 DNA sequence: TGTGCCAGCAGCAACGACAGGGTGGGGAATAAGGCCAAAAACATTCAGTACTTC.

The chain links TRBV5-1 to TRBJ1-1, with D unclear. V dropped 4 bases and J dropped 7 bases, with 11 bases sitting between them. The CDR3 consists of 12 residues. CDR1 is SGHRS and CDR2 is YFSETQ in the germline V gene. This CDR3 reads CASSTGFSEAFF. CDR3 nucleotides: TGCGCCAGCAGCACCGGGTTTAGTGAAGCTTTCTTT.

This clonotype was recorded a few times. The genes are TRBV29-1 and TRBJ2-3; D not certain. Germline CDR1 and CDR2: SQVTM and ANQGSEA. Trimming cost V 3 bases and J 1 base, with 8 bases left between them. The CDR3 consists of 13 residues. CDR3 protein: CSVDGAGTDTQYF. CDR3 coding DNA: TGCAGCGTTGACGGTGCAGGCACAGATACGCAGTATTTT.

In this sample, this clonotype turned up many times. The rearrangement joins TRBV10-3 to TRBJ2-7; D is ambiguous. The CDR3 runs 13 residues. Germline assignment: CDR1 ENHRY and CDR2 SYGVKD. Deletions cut 7 bases from V and 1 base from J, with 11 bases between. The CDR3 spells CAITDPPSYEQYF. In DNA, the CDR3 is TGTGCCATCACAGATCCACCTTCCTACGAGCAGTACTTC.

Only a few counts were recorded for this clonotype. V gene TRBV7-2 combines with J gene TRBJ1-2; D is uncertain. The germline CDR1 and CDR2 sequences are SGHTA and FQGNSA. There are 12 residues in the CDR3. The V end was cut by 3 bases, the J end by 7 bases, with 9 bases between. Here the CDR3 reads CASSFRGRGYTF. CDR3 coding DNA: TGTGCCAGCAGCTTCCGGGGTCGTGGCTACACCTTC.

The V and J genes are TRBV18 and TRBJ2-7, with a possible D match to TRBD1 (5 bases). The germline V gene encodes CDR1 KGHSH and CDR2 LQKENI. The ends were cut back, 0 bases at V and 0 bases at J, with 6 bases in the middle. The CDR3 is made up of 14 amino acids. The CDR3 nucleotides read TGTGCCAGCTCACCACCTCAGGGCTCCTACGAGCAGTACTTC. It is translated as CASSPPQGSYEQYF.

This clonotype was observed a handful of times. The chain combines TRBV12-3 or TRBV12-4 with TRBJ2-1, with D possibly TRBD1 on 6 matching bases. This CDR3 comprises 15 residues. V was cut by 3 bases and J by 6 bases, with 15 bases left in between. Here the CDR3 DNA reads TGTGCCAGCAGTTTTTTTCGTCGGGACACCAATGAGCAGTTCTTC. Translating it yields CASSFFRRDTNEQFF.